A selection of T cell receptor beta chains follows, all from one sample in a study of T cell responses to AZD1222 COVID-19 vaccine. Method: immunoSEQ multiplex PCR; TCRdb's copy keeps in-frame clones and lacks some. The sample has about 150,000 clones, 80% to 95% seen once. The specimen comprised peripheral blood, sampled on day 0 of AZD1222 vaccination. Receptor source: an adult in good health. CDR3s include the opening cysteine and the closing phenylalanine or tryptophan. Each record gives: V gene, J gene, clone size, D gene, CDR3 DNA, CDR3 protein. D genes are given only for firm matches. Where a row states a size, it is once, few, many or the class of an expanded clone; other rows omit it.

v_call: TRBV19; j_call: TRBJ1-5; clone_size: .; d_call: .; cdr3_nt: TGTGCCAGTAGTATAGGTTCCATCAGTCAGCCCCAGCATTTT; cdr3_aa: CASSIGSISQPQHF
v_call: TRBV6-5; j_call: TRBJ2-7; clone_size: once; d_call: TRBD1; cdr3_nt: TGTGCCAGCAGTTCAAACAGGGGTAACGAGCAGTACTTC; cdr3_aa: CASSSNRGNEQYF
v_call: TRBV28; j_call: TRBJ2-2; clone_size: .; d_call: TRBD2; cdr3_nt: TGTGCCAGCAGTCCCCCCCTACCAAGACTAGCGGGAAACACCGGGGAGCTGTTTTTT; cdr3_aa: CASSPPLPRLAGNTGELFF
v_call: TRBV14; j_call: TRBJ2-3; clone_size: .; d_call: .; cdr3_nt: TGTGCCAGCAGCCCAGGAACTACTAGCACAGATACGCAGTATTTT; cdr3_aa: CASSPGTTSTDTQYF
v_call: TRBV5-4; j_call: TRBJ1-2; clone_size: once; d_call: TRBD1; cdr3_nt: TGTGCCAGCAGCTACCGGGACAGGGGGAACTATGGCTACACCTTC; cdr3_aa: CASSYRDRGNYGYTF
v_call: TRBV25-1; j_call: TRBJ2-6; clone_size: .; d_call: .; cdr3_nt: TGTGCCAGCAGTGATCTTCAGGGGACTATCTCTGGGGCCAACGTCCTGACTTTC; cdr3_aa: CASSDLQGTISGANVLTF
v_call: TRBV7-9; j_call: TRBJ2-4; clone_size: .; d_call: .; cdr3_nt: TGTGCCAGCAGCCCCCCTTTGCGACTAGCCAAAAACATTCAGTACTTC; cdr3_aa: CASSPPLRLAKNIQYF
v_call: TRBV11-2; j_call: TRBJ2-7; clone_size: .; d_call: TRBD1; cdr3_nt: TGTGCCAGCAGCGGTGGGACAGGGTACTACGAGCAGTACTTC; cdr3_aa: CASSGGTGYYEQYF
v_call: TRBV5-1; j_call: TRBJ2-3; clone_size: .; d_call: .; cdr3_nt: TGCGCCAGCCGTCTGACAGATACGCAGTATTTT; cdr3_aa: CASRLTDTQYF
v_call: TRBV29-1; j_call: TRBJ1-2; clone_size: .; d_call: TRBD1; cdr3_nt: TGCAGCGTTGAACGACAGGGGTACGGCAATGGCTACACCTTC; cdr3_aa: CSVERQGYGNGYTF
v_call: TRBV7-6; j_call: TRBJ2-7; clone_size: .; d_call: .; cdr3_nt: TGTGCCAGCAGCCTATCATCAAGATCGTCCTCCGCCTACGAGCAGTACTTC; cdr3_aa: CASSLSSRSSSAYEQYF
v_call: TRBV7-9; j_call: TRBJ1-3; clone_size: once; d_call: .; cdr3_nt: TGTGCCAGCACCGGAGCAGGGAACTCTGGAAACACCATATATTTT; cdr3_aa: CASTGAGNSGNTIYF
v_call: TRBV5-1; j_call: TRBJ2-7; clone_size: .; d_call: TRBD2; cdr3_nt: TGCGCCAGCGCTCTCGGGGGGGAGCAGTACTTC; cdr3_aa: CASALGGEQYF
v_call: TRBV6-5; j_call: TRBJ1-1; clone_size: .; d_call: .; cdr3_nt: TGTGCCAGCAGTTACGTCTTGGATCGGTCGGGCACTGAAGCTTTCTTT; cdr3_aa: CASSYVLDRSGTEAFF
v_call: TRBV7-2; j_call: TRBJ1-1; clone_size: once; d_call: .; cdr3_nt: TGTGCCAGCAGCTTAGACACTGAAGCTTTCTTT; cdr3_aa: CASSLDTEAFF
v_call: TRBV5-1; j_call: TRBJ1-3; clone_size: .; d_call: .; cdr3_nt: TGCGCCAGCAGCCCGGACAGAGGTCCCATATATTTT; cdr3_aa: CASSPDRGPIYF
v_call: TRBV9; j_call: TRBJ1-1; clone_size: .; d_call: .; cdr3_nt: TGTGCCAGCAGCGTAGGGGAGGGCCTGAACACTGAAGCTTTCTTT; cdr3_aa: CASSVGEGLNTEAFF
v_call: TRBV15; j_call: TRBJ1-1; clone_size: once; d_call: TRBD1; cdr3_nt: TGTGCCACCAATCCGGGGACAGTGAACACTGAAGCTTTCTTT; cdr3_aa: CATNPGTVNTEAFF
v_call: TRBV7-2; j_call: TRBJ2-1; clone_size: .; d_call: .; cdr3_nt: TGTGCCAGCAGCTTCGCCAGACCCCCTGGGGGGCAGTTCTTC; cdr3_aa: CASSFARPPGGQFF
v_call: TRBV28; j_call: TRBJ1-4; clone_size: .; d_call: TRBD1; cdr3_nt: TGTGCCAGCAGTCGACAGGGGGCCACTAATGAAAAACTGTTTTTT; cdr3_aa: CASSRQGATNEKLFF
v_call: TRBV7-9; j_call: TRBJ1-1; clone_size: .; d_call: .; cdr3_nt: TGTGCCAGCAGCTTATTGGCAGCTAGCACTGAAGCTTTCTTT; cdr3_aa: CASSLLAASTEAFF
v_call: TRBV19; j_call: TRBJ2-1; clone_size: .; d_call: .; cdr3_nt: TGTGCCAGTAGTGGGAGTTCTGGGAATGAGCAGTTCTTC; cdr3_aa: CASSGSSGNEQFF